One sample yielded the 30 T cell receptor beta chains listed below, sequenced in a study of T cells in Graves' hyperthyroidism and ophthalmopathy. The source material, RNA transcripts, was used to amplify TCR beta CDR3 regions. With the HTBI primer set, the TCR CDR3 went through a first round of RT-PCR. Each CDR3 protein gets one entry after TCRdb re-called the multiplex PCR reads with MiXCR. This sample has about 330,000 distinct CDR3 sequences; approximately 15% occur once, and the top ten carry 30% to 35%. The sample consisted of blood. Source of these receptors: a woman between 35 and 50 years old with Graves' ophthalmopathy.

This clonotype has ten or more counts. The genes are TRBV28 and TRBJ2-1, with 9 bases aligning to TRBD2. CDR1 and CDR2 (germline): MDHEN, SYDVKM. The junction had 3 bases not matched to a gene; V was cut back by 2 bases and J by 4 bases. The CDR3 covers 15 residues. CDR3 nucleotide sequence: TGTGCCAGCAGTTTAGCGGGAGGGGGGTACAATGAGCAGTTCTTC. Its translation: CASSLAGGGYNEQFF.

DNA of the CDR3: TGTGCCAGCAGTTCCTTCTTCCCGGACACAGGGGGAAGAGTAAGGACTGAAGCTTTCTTT. Translation gives CASSSFFPDTGGRVRTEAFF. This chain connects TRBV28 to TRBJ1-1, with TRBD1 identical over 8 bases. The CDR3 extends over 20 amino acids. Germline trimming cut 4 bases from V and 5 bases from J; bases unmatched to any gene: 24. Germline CDR1 is MDHEN and CDR2 is SYDVKM.

This clonotype was counted at least ten times. The V gene is TRBV10-3, the J gene TRBJ1-1; D is possibly TRBD1 (6 bases). Trimming removed 7 bases from V and 1 base from J, with 7 bases in between. Germline V CDR1 and CDR2: ENHRY, SYGVKD. The CDR3 is 12 amino acids. The CDR3 nucleotides are TGTGCCATCAACAGGGCGAACACTGAAGCTTTCTTT. Translating it yields CAINRANTEAFF.

This clonotype was recorded many times. J is TRBJ1-4 and V is TRBV20-1; D not certain. This CDR3 has 11 amino acids. Germline CDR1 is DFQATT and CDR2 is SNEGSKA (reference sequence). Trimming cost V 5 bases and J 0 bases, with 1 base left between them. The CDR3 region is CSAPTNEKLFF. The CDR3 DNA reads as TGCAGTGCTCCAACTAATGAAAAACTGTTTTTT.

This clonotype was found many times. J is TRBJ2-5 and V is TRBV6-1; no definite D call. Germline V lookup: CDR1 MNHNS, CDR2 SASEGT. V shed 8 bases and J shed 5 bases, with 18 bases lying between them. The CDR3 extends over 14 amino acids. The CDR3 coding sequence is TGTGCCAGCTCCACCTCAGGCACGGGTGAGACCCAGTACTTC. Translated: CASSTSGTGETQYF.

V usage is TRBV7-2 and J usage is TRBJ2-5, with 7 bases aligning to TRBD2. Germline CDR1 and CDR2: SGHTA and FQGNSA. Trimming removed 4 bases from V and 6 bases from J; junction bases left unmatched: 11. CDR3 size: 15 residues. Here the CDR3 reads CASSSSRTSKKTQYF. CDR3 sequence (DNA): TGTGCCAGCAGCTCATCACGGACTAGTAAGAAGACCCAGTACTTC. Together with reference TRBV7-2 and TRBJ2-5, the CDR3 gives the full variable domain: GAGVSQSPSNKVTEKGKDVELRCDPISGHTALYWYRQSLGQGLEFLIYFQGNSAPDKSGLPSDRFSAERTGGSVSTLTIQRTQQEDSAVYLCASSSSRTSKKTQYFGPGTRLLVL.

This clonotype was recorded at least ten times. The genes are TRBV6-1 and TRBJ2-7, with D possibly matching TRBD2 (6 bases). Deletions cut 6 bases from V and 3 bases from J, with 15 bases between. The CDR3 contains 14 residues. From germline, CDR1 is MNHNS and CDR2 SASEGT. In DNA form, the CDR3 reads TGTGCCAGCAGGAAAACTAGCAAGAACTACGAGCAGTACTTC. Translating it yields CASRKTSKNYEQYF.

A few counts support this clonotype. The rearrangement links TRBV7-8 to TRBJ1-1, with 7 bases lining up with TRBD1. Germline CDR1 is SGHVS and CDR2 is FQNEAQ. V dropped 4 bases and J dropped 5; count of bases not matched to a gene: 7. The CDR3 extends over 14 amino acids. The CDR3 is CASSYSRGLTEAFF. The CDR3 DNA reads TGTGCCAGCAGCTATTCGAGGGGGCTGACTGAAGCTTTCTTT.

Remarks on this clonotype: Since a much larger clone is just one base distant, this may be a read error. This sequence joins TRBV12-3 or TRBV12-4 and TRBJ2-7; D unresolved. This CDR3 has 14 amino acids. The V and J ends lost 2 bases and 2 bases respectively, with 10 bases between them. DNA of the CDR3: TGTGCCAGCAGTTTAAAAAGACCCCCCTACGAGCAGTACTTC. It specifies CASSLKRPPYEQYF.

In this sample, this clonotype turned up a few times. The chain combines TRBV20-1 with TRBJ2-7, with D perhaps TRBD2 (6 bases). Germline loops: CDR1 DFQATT, CDR2 SNEGSKA (reference sequence). Trimming left V 3 bases short and J 0 bases short, with 18 bases between. This CDR3 is 16 amino acids long. DNA of the CDR3: TGCAGTGCTAGCCCCATTCGAGCGGGCGACTCCTACGAGCAGTACTTC. It is translated as CSASPIRAGDSYEQYF.

CDR3 in amino acids: CASSADPLYGYTF. For the CDR3, the DNA is TGTGCCAGCAGTGCGGACCCCCTCTATGGCTACACCTTC. The gene calls are TRBV27 and TRBJ1-2; D call uncertain. V lost 5 bases, J lost 4 bases, and 11 bases lay in between. The CDR3 extends over 13 amino acids. Germline CDR1 is MNHEY and CDR2 is SMNVEV (reference sequence).

This clonotype was counted ten times or more. The V and J genes are TRBV6-1 and TRBJ1-5, with D maybe TRBD1 (6 bases). Per germline, CDR1 MNHNS and CDR2 SASEGT. The V gene lost 8 bases and the J gene lost 2 bases, with 16 bases spanning the gap. The CDR3 runs to 15 residues. The CDR3 reads CASAPGQFGNQPQHF. CDR3 DNA sequence: TGTGCCAGCGCCCCCGGACAGTTTGGCAATCAGCCCCAGCATTTT.

V is TRBV20-1 and J is TRBJ2-4, with 10 bases matching TRBD1. The CDR3 is 13 residues long. V lost 6 bases and J lost 7; bases outside the gene matches: 6. The germline V gene encodes CDR1 DFQATT and CDR2 SNEGSKA (reference sequence). The CDR3 here is CSAPGTGANIQYF. The CDR3 region has the DNA TGCAGTGCACCCGGGACAGGGGCGAACATTCAGTACTTC.

This clonotype has a count of ten or more. V and J are TRBV20-1 and TRBJ2-3, with D uncertain. Trimming removed 0 bases from V and 3 bases from J, with 13 bases in between. Germline V gene sequence: CDR1 DFQATT, CDR2 SNEGSKA (reference sequence). This CDR3 comprises 15 residues. CDR3 sequence (DNA): TGCAGTGCTAGAGATTGGGTGACCCCGACAGATACGCAGTATTTT. It encodes CSARDWVTPTDTQYF.

This clonotype has ten or more counts. The chain carries TRBV12-3 or TRBV12-4 and TRBJ1-1; 9 bases line up with TRBD1. The CDR3 loop spans 13 amino acids. Trimming at V came to 8 bases and at J to 5 bases, leaving 6 bases not matched to a gene. This chain's CDR3 is CASADRGNTEAFF. CDR3 DNA sequence: TGTGCCAGCGCGGACAGGGGCAATACTGAAGCTTTCTTT.

This clonotype was seen ten or more times. This chain uses TRBV10-3 with TRBJ1-6, with 8 bases lining up with TRBD1. V trimming: 0 bases; J trimming: 7 bases; junction bases outside the gene matches: 5. Per germline, CDR1 ENHRY and CDR2 SYGVKD. The CDR3 runs to 16 residues. CDR3 nucleotides: TGTGCCATCAGTGAGTCGGGACAGGCTATGAATTCACCCCTCCACTTT. This translates into CAISESGQAMNSPLHF.

This clonotype was seen many times. This rearrangement joins TRBV2 to TRBJ1-2; D is undetermined. The germline V gene has CDR1 SNHLY and CDR2 FYNNEI. The CDR3 extends over 14 amino acids. Trimming pared 3 bases from V and 4 bases from J, leaving 12 bases between. CDR3 sequence: CASSEWAGTYGYTF. The CDR3, as DNA: TGTGCCAGCAGTGAGTGGGCAGGAACCTATGGCTACACCTTC.

This clonotype was seen a few times. As DNA, the CDR3 is TGTGCCAGCAGCTCGGGACCTCCCCCCTCCAATGAGCAGTTCTTC. Its protein is CASSSGPPPSNEQFF. This rearrangement joins TRBV7-6 to TRBJ2-1; possibly TRBD1 or TRBD2 for D (5 bases each). The germline gives CDR1 SGHVS, CDR2 FNYEAQ. The CDR3 has 15 residues. V was shortened by 4 bases and J by 6 bases, with 16 bases between the two germline ends. Full variable domain (missing parts from reference TRBV7-6 and TRBJ2-1): GAGVSQSPRYKVTKRGQDVALRCDPISGHVSLYWYRQALGQGPEFLTYFNYEAQQDKSGLPNDRFSAERPEGSISTLTIQRTEQRDSAMYRCASSSGPPPSNEQFFGPGTRLTVL.

This clonotype is medium-sized by share. The rearrangement links TRBV4-1 to TRBJ2-3; weak D call: TRBD2 (6 bases). Trimming removed 0 bases from V and 6 bases from J, with 10 bases in between. There are 14 residues in the CDR3. CDR1 and CDR2 (germline): MGHRA, YSYEKL. The chain's CDR3 is CASSQETSMDTQYF. As DNA, the CDR3 is TGCGCCAGCAGCCAAGAGACTAGTATGGATACGCAGTATTTT.

This sequence joins TRBV5-1 and TRBJ1-6; 7 bases line up with TRBD1. This CDR3 has 19 amino acids. J gave up 9 bases and V 0 bases, and 18 bases lay outside the gene matches. Germline loops: CDR1 SGHRS, CDR2 YFSETQ. The CDR3 DNA follows: TGCGCCAGCAGCTTGGAAACAGGGGTGGGACTCGGTATTAGTTCACCCCTCCACTTT. This sequence encodes CASSLETGVGLGISSPLHF.

This clonotype was counted ten times or more. J is TRBJ2-7 and V is TRBV6-2 or TRBV6-3; D unclear. The germline CDR1 and CDR2 sequences are MNHEY and SVGEGT. This CDR3 region has 17 residues. The V end was cut by 0 bases, the J end by 2 bases, with 17 bases between. This CDR3 is CASSYSLVGSSPYEQYF. The CDR3 DNA is TGTGCCAGCAGTTACTCGCTCGTTGGCAGTTCTCCCTACGAGCAGTACTTC.

V and J are TRBV2 and TRBJ2-5; D is ambiguous. Deletions cut 3 bases from V and 2 bases from J, with 10 bases between. Looked up from germline, CDR1 is SNHLY and CDR2 is FYNNEI. This CDR3 contains 14 residues. The CDR3 nucleotides read TGTGCCAGCAGTGACAGTCGCTCGCAAGAGACCCAGTACTTC. This sequence encodes CASSDSRSQETQYF.

Turning to this clonotype: A junction boundary mismatches the germline segment, possibly from a read error. This sequence joins TRBV28 and TRBJ2-3, with 7 bases lining up with TRBD2. Germline-derived CDR1 and CDR2 are MDHEN and SYDVKM. This CDR3 region has 16 residues. The CDR3 protein is CASSPPLSGPTDTQYF. The CDR3, as DNA: TGCGCCAGCAGTCCCCCCCTTAGCGGGCCCACAGATACGCAGTATTTT. Together with reference TRBV28 and TRBJ2-3, the CDR3 gives the full variable domain: DVKVTQSSRYLVKRTGEKVFLECVQDMDHENMFWYRQDPGLGLRLIYFSYDVKMKEKGDIPEGYSVSREKKERFSLILESASTNQTSMYLCASSPPLSGPTDTQYFGPGTRLTVL.

This chain links TRBV5-1 with TRBJ2-5; D gene ambiguous. V lost 2 bases to trimming and J lost 4 bases, with 9 bases between them. The germline V gene encodes CDR1 SGHRS and CDR2 YFSETQ. The length of the CDR3 is 13 residues. CDR3 amino acids: CASSLGRRETQYF. In DNA form, the CDR3 reads TGCGCCAGCAGCTTAGGACGAAGAGAGACCCAGTACTTC.

The genes are TRBV4-1 and TRBJ1-3; the D is unclear. V lost 0 bases and J 0 bases, leaving 3 bases between the germline ends. Germline V CDR1 and CDR2: MGHRA, YSYEKL. The CDR3 is made up of 14 amino acids. The CDR3 DNA follows: TGCGCCAGCAGCCAAGAAGGCTCTGGAAACACCATATATTTT. This translates into CASSQEGSGNTIYF.

In its sample, this clonotype was seen many times. V gene TRBV7-9 combines with J gene TRBJ2-3, with 12 bases matching TRBD2. The CDR3 has 16 amino acids. Germline-derived CDR1 and CDR2 are SEHNR and FQNEAQ (reference sequence). Trimming at V came to 2 bases and at J to 5 bases, leaving 5 bases not matched to a gene. CDR3 sequence reads: CASSLTLAGGGDTQYF. The CDR3, as DNA: TGTGCCAGCAGCTTAACACTAGCGGGAGGAGGAGATACGCAGTATTTT.

This chain joins TRBV18 and TRBJ2-3; a weak D match, TRBD1 (5 bases). Germline V gene lookup returns CDR1 KGHSH and CDR2 LQKENI. The V gene lost 4 bases and the J gene lost 4 bases, with 12 bases spanning the gap. This CDR3 has 14 residues. CDR3 sequence: CASSRAGSADTQYF. CDR3 sequence (DNA): TGTGCCAGCTCACGGGCAGGGTCGGCAGATACGCAGTATTTT.

This rearrangement joins TRBV4-1 to TRBJ1-1; 7 nucleotides agree with TRBD1. V was pared by 3 bases and J by 0 bases, with 4 bases of the junction left unmatched. This CDR3 contains 15 residues. Germline CDR1 reads MGHRA; CDR2 reads YSYEKL. The CDR3 nucleotides are TGCGCCAGCAGCCACCTAGGGGGCCTGAACACTGAAGCTTTCTTT. Its translation: CASSHLGGLNTEAFF.

This chain uses TRBV6-1 with TRBJ2-2; maybe TRBD2 (6 bases). Trimming removed 5 bases at V and 0 bases at J, with 22 bases between. Germline CDR1 and CDR2: MNHNS and SASEGT. The CDR3 is 19 residues long. This CDR3 reads CASSTPGLSLVSNTGELFF. DNA for the CDR3: TGTGCCAGCAGTACACCGGGACTGAGCCTCGTTTCGAACACCGGGGAGCTGTTTTTT.

The V gene is TRBV28, the J gene TRBJ2-7; D gene uncertain. The CDR3 totals 13 residues. V dropped 4 bases and J dropped 5 bases, with 12 bases sitting between them. Germline-derived CDR1 and CDR2 are MDHEN and SYDVKM. Here the CDR3 reads CASSSPRPHEQYF. The DNA for the CDR3 is TGTGCCAGCAGTTCACCGCGCCCCCACGAGCAGTACTTC.